This TCR beta chain comes out of a study of T-cell reconstitution after alpha-beta-depleted transplantation in children. Unique molecular identifiers were incorporated when the TCRbeta library was constructed. MiXCR, run by TCRdb on the PCR reads, gives a single entry per CDR3 protein. The profile covers approximately 340,000 distinct CDR3 sequences, with 10% appearing a single time and 2% to 2.5% taken by the ten largest. V lost 6 bases to trimming and J lost 4 bases; unmatched junction nucleotides: 12. The CDR3 has 18 residues. Per germline, CDR1 SGHAT and CDR2 FQDESV (reference sequence). The clonotype was recovered from a human donor who donated a stem cell graft to a child with acute lymphoblastic leukemia. The chain carries TRBV11-1 and TRBJ2-1, with 13 bases fitting TRBD2. Sequences were derived from PBMCs from the stem cell graft donor, sampled from the stem cell graft. The CDR3 region has the DNA TGTGCCAGCAGACCGGGGACTAGCGGGACGATGAATTACAATGAGCAGTTCTTC. Its protein is CASRPGTSGTMNYNEQFF.